Below, 8 T cell receptor beta chains from the same sample are listed, as sequenced in a study of OX40 agonist ivuxolimab in advanced cancers. The method was immunoSEQ multiplex PCR; TCRdb's version includes in-frame clones alone and lacks a portion of them. The sample holds under 80,000 clones; 65% to 85% are singletons and the top ten take 1.1%. The sequencing here drew on CD4+ or CD8+ T cells sorted from blood, taken in a trial of the OX40 agonist ivuxolimab. The receptors shown here come from an adult with an advanced solid tumor such as melanoma, head and neck, liver or kidney cancer.

This chain uses TRBV27 with TRBJ1-6; D remains unclear. The germline V gene has CDR1 MNHEY and CDR2 SMNVEV (reference sequence). The CDR3 covers 16 residues. The germline V and J ends were trimmed by 8 bases and 0 bases, with 14 bases remaining between them. CDR3 DNA: TGTGCCAGCGTGGGGATGCAGAGCTCCTATAATTCACCCCTCCACTTT. As protein: CASVGMQSSYNSPLHF.

The chain has TRBV15 and TRBJ1-5, with a tentative D call TRBD1 (5 bases). The CDR3 contains 17 residues. V was trimmed by 6 bases and J by 0 bases, leaving 18 bases between them. CDR1 and CDR2 (germline): LNHNV, YYDKDF (reference sequence). The CDR3 DNA reads TGTGCCACCAGGAGATGGGGGGGGTCGACTAGCAATCAGCCCCAGCATTTT. This codes for CATRRWGGSTSNQPQHF.

The chain employs TRBV28 and TRBJ2-7; 8 nucleotides match TRBD2. Trimming at V came to 6 bases and at J to 5 bases, leaving 6 bases not matched to a gene. Germline V gene lookup returns CDR1 MDHEN and CDR2 SYDVKM. The CDR3 covers 13 residues. CDR3 sequence (DNA): TGTGCCAGCAGGTACGGGGGGGCTGACGAGCAGTACTTC. The encoded protein is CASRYGGADEQYF.

J is TRBJ2-1 and V is TRBV5-1, with D maybe TRBD1 (6 bases). V gave up 3 bases and J gave up 8 bases, with 15 bases separating them. The germline V gene encodes CDR1 SGHRS and CDR2 YFSETQ. The CDR3 covers 14 residues. The CDR3 DNA follows: TGCGCCAGCAGCTCGGCCTTACAGGGCTATGAGCAGTTCTTC. Protein sequence: CASSSALQGYEQFF.

The chain links TRBV28 to TRBJ2-1; TRBD2 agrees at 11 bases. This CDR3 has 17 residues. V shed 6 bases and J 5 bases; nucleotides not matched to a gene: 12. Per the germline V gene, CDR1 is MDHEN and CDR2 is SYDVKM. CDR3 region: CASSYNSASGGNNEQFF. CDR3 nucleotide sequence: TGTGCCAGCAGCTACAATTCGGCTAGCGGGGGGAACAATGAGCAGTTCTTC.

V is TRBV6-1 and J is TRBJ1-1, with no clear D. Germline-derived CDR1 and CDR2 are MNHNS and SASEGT. V was cut by 5 bases and J by 4 bases, with 11 bases left in between. CDR3 length: 13 residues. The CDR3 region has the DNA TGTGCCAGCAGTTTAGGGCCCGCCACTGAAGCTTTCTTT. Encoded protein: CASSLGPATEAFF.

The rearrangement uses TRBV5-8 and TRBJ1-5; 11 nucleotides align to TRBD1. Germline V CDR1 and CDR2: SGHTS, YDEGEE. Trimming cost V 1 base and J 0 bases; bases outside gene matches: 6. CDR3 size: 18 residues. CDR3 sequence: CASSLFHGTGGSNQPQHF. CDR3 in DNA: TGTGCCAGCAGCTTGTTTCACGGGACAGGGGGTAGCAATCAGCCCCAGCATTTT.

This clone was recorded once. The chain is built from TRBV6-5 and TRBJ1-1; TRBD1 matches at 9 bases. The CDR3 contains 15 residues. CDR1 is MNHEY and CDR2 is SVGAGI in the germline V gene. Trimming cost V 5 bases and J 6 bases; bases outside gene matches: 10. CDR3 in DNA: TGTGCCAGCAGTAAGAAAGGACAGGGGACCGCTGAAGCTTTCTTT. It yields the protein CASSKKGQGTAEAFF.